Included here is one T cell receptor (beta chain) sequence, with context. The antigen is not known. The CDR3 runs to 16 residues. This entry belongs to a study of OX40 agonist ivuxolimab in advanced cancers. On the study more broadly: Allowance was made for prior anti-PD-1, anti-PD-L1 or anti-CTLA-4 therapy, and 40% had some.

Findings of the study overall: In general, CD8+ T cells held more expanded clones than CD4+ did, on average. Among the lowest peripheral clonal expansion occurred in 0.1-3.0 mg/kg partial responders. Some nonresponders likewise displayed low normalized T-cell clonal expansion.

The repertoire was sequenced with immunoSEQ multiplex PCR; TCRdb's copy has only in-frame clones and lacks some. The sample has over 70,000 clones, 90% seen once. The sequence was obtained from an adult with an advanced solid tumor such as melanoma, head and neck, liver or kidney cancer. The V gene is TRBV21-1, the J gene TRBJ2-1; the D call TRBD2 from the table was never checked on the DNA. TRBV21-1 is described as a pseudogene. The input for sequencing was CD4+ or CD8+ T cells sorted from blood, taken in a trial of the OX40 agonist ivuxolimab. The CDR3 DNA sequence: TGTGCCAGCAGCAATCGTGTCGGGTTAATCTACAATGAGCAGTTCTTC. As protein: CASSNRVGLIYNEQFF.